What follows is one T cell receptor (beta chain) and its context. Its antigen is unidentified. Together with a sample-barcoded 5' primer, a J-beta primer mix was included in a second PCR lasting about 7 to 11 cycles. A single record per CDR3 protein comes from TCRdb applying MiXCR to the 5' RACE reads. Among about 2 million distinct CDR3 sequences listed, around half were seen once. This specimen belongs to a study of blood T cells in healthy people across ages. Study-wide findings and caveats: Donor CMV infection status was unknown, possibly confounding age-related changes in expanded clonotypes.

Drawn from each donor were roughly 10 milliliters of peripheral blood. After removal of 2 bases from V and 0 bases from J, the junction contained 7 bases not matched to a gene. CDR1 and CDR2 from the germline V gene are DFQATT and SNEGSKA (reference sequence). The CDR3 spans 15 residues. The origin of this receptor is a woman aged 40 to 50 in good health. The rearrangement links TRBV20-1 to TRBJ2-7, with TRBD1 matching 7 bases. The material sequenced was blood. Written as DNA, the CDR3 is TGCAGTGCTAGACAATCAGGGGGATCCTCCTACGAGCAGTACTTC. Translation gives CSARQSGGSSYEQYF.